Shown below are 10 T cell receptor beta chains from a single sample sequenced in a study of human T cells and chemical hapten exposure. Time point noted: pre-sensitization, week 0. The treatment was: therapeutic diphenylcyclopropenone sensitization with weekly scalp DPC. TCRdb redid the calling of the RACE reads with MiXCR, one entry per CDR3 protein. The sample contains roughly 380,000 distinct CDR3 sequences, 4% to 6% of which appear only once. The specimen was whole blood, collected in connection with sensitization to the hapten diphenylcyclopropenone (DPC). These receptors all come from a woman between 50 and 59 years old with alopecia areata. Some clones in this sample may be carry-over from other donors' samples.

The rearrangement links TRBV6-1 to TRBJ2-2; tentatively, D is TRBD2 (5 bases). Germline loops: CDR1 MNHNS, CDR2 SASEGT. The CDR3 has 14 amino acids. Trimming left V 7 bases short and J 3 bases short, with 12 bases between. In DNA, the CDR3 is TGTGCCAGCACTGGGAGCGCCCACACCGGGGAGCTGTTTTTT. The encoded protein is CASTGSAHTGELFF.

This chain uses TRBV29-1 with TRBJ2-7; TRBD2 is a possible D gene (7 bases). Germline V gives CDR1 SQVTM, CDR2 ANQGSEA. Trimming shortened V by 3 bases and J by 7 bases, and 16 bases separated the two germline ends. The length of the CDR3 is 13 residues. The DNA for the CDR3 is TGCAGCGTTGAGGGACGGGGGGCGGCTGAGCAGTACTTC. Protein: CSVEGRGAAEQYF.

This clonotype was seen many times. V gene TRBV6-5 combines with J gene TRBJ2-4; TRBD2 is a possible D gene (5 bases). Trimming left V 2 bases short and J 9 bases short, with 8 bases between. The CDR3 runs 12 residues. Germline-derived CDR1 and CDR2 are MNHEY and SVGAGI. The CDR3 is CASSYPAGIQYF. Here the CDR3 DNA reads TGTGCCAGCAGTTACCCGGCGGGCATTCAGTACTTC.

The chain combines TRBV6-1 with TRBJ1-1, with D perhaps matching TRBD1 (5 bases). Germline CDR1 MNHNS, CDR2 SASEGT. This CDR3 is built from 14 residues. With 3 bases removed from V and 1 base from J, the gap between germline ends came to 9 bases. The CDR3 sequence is CASSEGTANTEAFF. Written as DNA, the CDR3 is TGTGCCAGCAGTGAGGGGACGGCGAACACTGAAGCTTTCTTT.

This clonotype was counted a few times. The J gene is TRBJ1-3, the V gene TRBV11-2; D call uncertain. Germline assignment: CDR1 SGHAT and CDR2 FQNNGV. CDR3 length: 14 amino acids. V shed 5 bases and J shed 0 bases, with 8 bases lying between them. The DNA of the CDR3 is TGTGCCAGCAGCGGATTGAGCTCTGGAAACACCATATATTTT. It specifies CASSGLSSGNTIYF.

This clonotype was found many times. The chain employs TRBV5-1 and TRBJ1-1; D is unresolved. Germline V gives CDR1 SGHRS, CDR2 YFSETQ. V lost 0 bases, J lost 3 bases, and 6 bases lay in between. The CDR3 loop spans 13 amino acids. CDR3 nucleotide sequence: TGCGCCAGCAGCTTGGATCTCTACACTGAAGCTTTCTTT. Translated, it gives CASSLDLYTEAFF.

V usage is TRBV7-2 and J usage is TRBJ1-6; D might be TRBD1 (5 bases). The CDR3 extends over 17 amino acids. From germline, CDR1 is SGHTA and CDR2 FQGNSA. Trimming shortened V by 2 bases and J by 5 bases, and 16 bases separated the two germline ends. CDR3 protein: CASSLWGLGVDNSPLHF. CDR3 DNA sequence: TGTGCCAGCAGCTTATGGGGTCTGGGGGTGGATAATTCACCCCTCCACTTT. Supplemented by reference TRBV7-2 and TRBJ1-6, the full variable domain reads GAGVSQSPSNKVTEKGKDVELRCDPISGHTALYWYRQSLGQGLEFLIYFQGNSAPDKSGLPSDRFSAERTGGSVSTLTIQRTQQEDSAVYLCASSLWGLGVDNSPLHFGNGTRLTVT.

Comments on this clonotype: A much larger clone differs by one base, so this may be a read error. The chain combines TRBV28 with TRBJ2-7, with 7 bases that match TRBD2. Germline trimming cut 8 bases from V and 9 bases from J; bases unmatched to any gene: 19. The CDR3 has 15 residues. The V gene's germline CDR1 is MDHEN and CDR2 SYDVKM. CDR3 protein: CASSLTREGLDVQYF. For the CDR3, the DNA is TGTGCCAGCTCCCTTACCAGGGAGGGCCTCGACGTGCAGTACTTC. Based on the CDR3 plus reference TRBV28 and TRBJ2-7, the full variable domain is DVKVTQSSRYLVKRTGEKVFLECVQDMDHENMFWYRQDPGLGLRLIYFSYDVKMKEKGDIPEGYSVSREKKERFSLILESASTNQTSMYLCASSLTREGLDVQYFGPGTRLTVT.

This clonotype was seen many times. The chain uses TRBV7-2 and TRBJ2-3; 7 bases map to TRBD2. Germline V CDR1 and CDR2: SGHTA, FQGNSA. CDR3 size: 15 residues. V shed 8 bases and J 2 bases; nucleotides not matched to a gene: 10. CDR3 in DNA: TGTGCCAGCTGCCGGGTAGCGGGCCCCACAGATACGCAGTATTTT. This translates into CASCRVAGPTDTQYF.

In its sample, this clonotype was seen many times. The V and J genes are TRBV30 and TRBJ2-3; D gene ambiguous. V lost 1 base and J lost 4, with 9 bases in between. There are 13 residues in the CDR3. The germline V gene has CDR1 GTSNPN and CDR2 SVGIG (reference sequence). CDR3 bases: TGTGCCTGGAGTGGGCCACGGGCAGATACGCAGTATTTT. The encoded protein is CAWSGPRADTQYF.